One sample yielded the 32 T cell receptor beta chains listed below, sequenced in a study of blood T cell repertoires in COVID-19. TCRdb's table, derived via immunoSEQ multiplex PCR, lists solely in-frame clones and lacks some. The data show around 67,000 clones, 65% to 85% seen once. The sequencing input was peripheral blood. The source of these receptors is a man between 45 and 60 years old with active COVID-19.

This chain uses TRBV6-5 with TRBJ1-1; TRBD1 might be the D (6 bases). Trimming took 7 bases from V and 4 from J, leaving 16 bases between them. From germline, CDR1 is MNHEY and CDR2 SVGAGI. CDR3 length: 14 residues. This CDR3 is CASNQQGGSTEAFF. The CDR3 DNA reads TGTGCCAGCAATCAACAGGGTGGGAGCACTGAAGCTTTCTTT.

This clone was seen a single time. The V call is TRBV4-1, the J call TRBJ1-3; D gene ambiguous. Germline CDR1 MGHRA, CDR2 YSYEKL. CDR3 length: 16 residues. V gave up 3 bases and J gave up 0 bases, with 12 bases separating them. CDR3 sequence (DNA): TGCGCCAGCAGCCATCTGGGCCTCCTCTCTGGAAACACCATATATTTT. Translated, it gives CASSHLGLLSGNTIYF.

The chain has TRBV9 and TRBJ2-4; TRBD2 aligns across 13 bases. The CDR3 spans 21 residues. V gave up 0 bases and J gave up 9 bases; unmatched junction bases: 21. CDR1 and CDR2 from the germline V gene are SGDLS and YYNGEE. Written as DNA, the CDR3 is TGTGCCAGCAGCGTAGTAGGGAGGGAGGGACTAGCGGGACTAGTGGGGGGCATTCAGTACTTC. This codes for CASSVVGREGLAGLVGGIQYF.

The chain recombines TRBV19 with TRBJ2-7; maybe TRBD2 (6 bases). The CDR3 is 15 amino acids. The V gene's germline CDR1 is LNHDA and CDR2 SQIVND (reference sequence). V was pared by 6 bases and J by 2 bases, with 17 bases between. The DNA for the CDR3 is TGTGCCAGTAGCCCTGATATTACGGGGGCCTACGAGCAGTACTTC. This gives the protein CASSPDITGAYEQYF. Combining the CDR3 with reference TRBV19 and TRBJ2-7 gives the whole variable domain DGGITQSPKYLFRKEGQNVTLSCEQNLNHDAMYWYRQDPGQGLRLIYYSQIVNDFQKGDIAEGYSVSREKKESFPLTVTSAQKNPTAFYLCASSPDITGAYEQYFGPGTRLTVT.

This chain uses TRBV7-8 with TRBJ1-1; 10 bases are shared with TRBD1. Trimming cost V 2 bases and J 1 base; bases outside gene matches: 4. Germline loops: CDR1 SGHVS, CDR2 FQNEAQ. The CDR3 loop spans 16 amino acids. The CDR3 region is CASSLRDRGSNTEAFF. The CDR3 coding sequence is TGTGCCAGCAGCTTAAGGGACAGGGGATCGAACACTGAAGCTTTCTTT.

The CDR3 region has the DNA TGTGCCAGCAGCCTCCACGGGACAGAATACAATGAGCAGTTCTTC. Protein sequence: CASSLHGTEYNEQFF. The gene calls are TRBV7-9 and TRBJ2-1, with 7 bases that match TRBD1. This CDR3 contains 15 residues. Germline CDR1 and CDR2: SEHNR and FQNEAQ (reference sequence). V shed 5 bases, J shed 4 bases, and the junction held 8 bases outside the gene matches.

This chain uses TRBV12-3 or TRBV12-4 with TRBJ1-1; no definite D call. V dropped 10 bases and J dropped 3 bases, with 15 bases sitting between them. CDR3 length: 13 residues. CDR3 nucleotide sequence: TGTGCCACCCGACGGCAGGATTACACTGAAGCTTTCTTT. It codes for CATRRQDYTEAFF.

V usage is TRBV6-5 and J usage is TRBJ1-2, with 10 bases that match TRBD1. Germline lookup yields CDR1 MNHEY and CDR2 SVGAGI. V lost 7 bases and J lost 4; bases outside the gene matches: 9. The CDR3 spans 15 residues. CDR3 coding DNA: TGTGCCAGCACCCGACAGGGGGCGTCCGGCTATGGCTACACCTTC. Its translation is CASTRQGASGYGYTF.

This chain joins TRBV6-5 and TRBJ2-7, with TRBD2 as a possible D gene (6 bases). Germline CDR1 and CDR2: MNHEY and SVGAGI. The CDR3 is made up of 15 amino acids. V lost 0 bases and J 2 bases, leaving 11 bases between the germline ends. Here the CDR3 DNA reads TGTGCCAGCAGTTACTCGGCAGGAGGGCCCTACGAGCAGTACTTC. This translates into CASSYSAGGPYEQYF.

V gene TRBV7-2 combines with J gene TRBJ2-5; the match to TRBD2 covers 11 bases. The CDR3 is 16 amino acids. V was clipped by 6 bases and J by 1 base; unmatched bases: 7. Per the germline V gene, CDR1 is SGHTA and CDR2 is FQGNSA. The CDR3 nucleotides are TGTGCCAGCAGTTCCCTAGCGGGAGGTACCCAAGAGACCCAGTACTTC. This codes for CASSSLAGGTQETQYF.

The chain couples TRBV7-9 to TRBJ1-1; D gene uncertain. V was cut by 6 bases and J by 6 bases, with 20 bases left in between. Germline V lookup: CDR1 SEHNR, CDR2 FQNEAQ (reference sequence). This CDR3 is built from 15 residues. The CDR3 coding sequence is TGTGCCAGCAGGGCCCCATTAAGAGGGAGCCCTGAAGCTTTCTTT. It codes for CASRAPLRGSPEAFF.

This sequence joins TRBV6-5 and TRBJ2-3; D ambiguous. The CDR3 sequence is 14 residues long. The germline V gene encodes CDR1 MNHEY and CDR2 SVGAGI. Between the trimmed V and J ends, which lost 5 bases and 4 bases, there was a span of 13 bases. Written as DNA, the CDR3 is TGTGCCAGCAGTCCCCCAGAGGATCCAGATACGCAGTATTTT. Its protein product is CASSPPEDPDTQYF.

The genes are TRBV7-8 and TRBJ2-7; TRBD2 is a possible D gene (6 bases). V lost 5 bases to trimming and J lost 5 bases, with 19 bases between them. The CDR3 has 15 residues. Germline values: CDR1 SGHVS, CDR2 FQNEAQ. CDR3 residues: CASSPDSRRVHEQYF. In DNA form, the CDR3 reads TGTGCCAGCAGCCCCGACTCGAGGAGGGTCCACGAGCAGTACTTC.

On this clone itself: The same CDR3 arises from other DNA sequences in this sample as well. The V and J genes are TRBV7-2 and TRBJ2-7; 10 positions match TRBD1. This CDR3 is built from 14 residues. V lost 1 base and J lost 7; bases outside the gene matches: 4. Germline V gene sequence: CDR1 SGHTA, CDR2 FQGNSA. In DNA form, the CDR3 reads TGTGCCAGCAGCTTAGGGGGACAGGGGCGGGAGCAGTACTTC. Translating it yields CASSLGGQGREQYF.

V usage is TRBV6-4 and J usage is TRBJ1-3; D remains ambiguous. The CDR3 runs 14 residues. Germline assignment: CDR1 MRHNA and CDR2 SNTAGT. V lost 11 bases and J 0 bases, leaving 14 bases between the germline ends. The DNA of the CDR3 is TGTGCCCGTCATTTTGTCTACTCTGGAAACACCATATATTTT. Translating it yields CARHFVYSGNTIYF.

The CDR3 sequence is CASSLGGGDRNQPQHF. The CDR3, as DNA: TGTGCCAGCAGCTTAGGTGGCGGGGATCGCAATCAGCCCCAGCATTTT. The rearrangement uses TRBV7-2 and TRBJ1-5; no firm D call. The CDR3 totals 16 residues. Trimming stripped 1 base from V and 2 bases from J, with 12 bases between. In germline, CDR1 is SGHTA, CDR2 FQGNSA.

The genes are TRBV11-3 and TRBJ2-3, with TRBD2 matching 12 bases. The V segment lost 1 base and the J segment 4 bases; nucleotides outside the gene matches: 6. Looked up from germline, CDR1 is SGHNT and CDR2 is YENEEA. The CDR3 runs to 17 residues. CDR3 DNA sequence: TGTGCCAGCAGCTTAGGGACTAGCGGGGCACCTCCAGATACGCAGTATTTT. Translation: CASSLGTSGAPPDTQYF.

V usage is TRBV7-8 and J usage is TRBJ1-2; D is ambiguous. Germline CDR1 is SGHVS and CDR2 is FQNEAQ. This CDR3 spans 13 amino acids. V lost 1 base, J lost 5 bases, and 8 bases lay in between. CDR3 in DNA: TGTGCCAGCAGCTTAGGCGAGGGATATGGCTACACCTTC. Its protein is CASSLGEGYGYTF. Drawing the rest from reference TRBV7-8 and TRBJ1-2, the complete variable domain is GAGVSQSPRYKVAKRGQDVALRCDPISGHVSLFWYQQALGQGPEFLTYFQNEAQLDKSGLPSDRFFAERPEGSVSTLKIQRTQQEDSAVYLCASSLGEGYGYTFGSGTRLTVV.

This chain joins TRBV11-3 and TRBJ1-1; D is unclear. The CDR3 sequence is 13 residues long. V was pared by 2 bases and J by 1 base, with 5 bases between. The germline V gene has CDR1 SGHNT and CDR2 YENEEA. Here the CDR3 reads CASSLTQNTEAFF. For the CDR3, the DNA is TGTGCCAGCAGCTTAACACAGAACACTGAAGCTTTCTTT.

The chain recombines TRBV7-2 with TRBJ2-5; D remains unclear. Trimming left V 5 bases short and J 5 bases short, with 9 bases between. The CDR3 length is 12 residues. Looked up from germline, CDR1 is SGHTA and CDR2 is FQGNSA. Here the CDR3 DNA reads TGTGCCAGCAGCACTTCTTGGGAGACCCAGTACTTC. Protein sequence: CASSTSWETQYF.

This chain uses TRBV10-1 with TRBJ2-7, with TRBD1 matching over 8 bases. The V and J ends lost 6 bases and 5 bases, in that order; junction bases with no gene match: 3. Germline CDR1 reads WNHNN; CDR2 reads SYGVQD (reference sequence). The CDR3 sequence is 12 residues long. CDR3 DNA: TGCGCCAGCAGCCAGGACAGGGACGAGCAGTACTTC. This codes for CASSQDRDEQYF.

CDR3 in amino acids: CASSESSSGGPSEQFF. The CDR3 region has the DNA TGCGCCAGCAGTGAGTCGAGTAGCGGGGGGCCCAGTGAGCAGTTCTTC. The rearrangement joins TRBV10-1 to TRBJ2-1; TRBD2 matches 10 bases. The length of the CDR3 is 16 residues. Germline CDR1 is WNHNN and CDR2 is SYGVQD (reference sequence). The ends lost 0 bases at V and 9 bases at J; junction bases unmatched: 8.

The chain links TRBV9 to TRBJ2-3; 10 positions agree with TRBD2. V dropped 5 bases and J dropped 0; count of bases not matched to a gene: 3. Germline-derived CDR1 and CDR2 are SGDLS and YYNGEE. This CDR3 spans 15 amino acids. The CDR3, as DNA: TGTGCCAGCAGTTGGACTAGCGGTAGCACAGATACGCAGTATTTT. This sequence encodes CASSWTSGSTDTQYF. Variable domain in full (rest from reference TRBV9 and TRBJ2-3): DSGVTQTPKHLITATGQRVTLRCSPRSGDLSVYWYQQSLDQGLQFLIQYYNGEERAKGNILERFSAQQFPDLHSELNLSSLELGDSALYFCASSWTSGSTDTQYFGPGTRLTVL.

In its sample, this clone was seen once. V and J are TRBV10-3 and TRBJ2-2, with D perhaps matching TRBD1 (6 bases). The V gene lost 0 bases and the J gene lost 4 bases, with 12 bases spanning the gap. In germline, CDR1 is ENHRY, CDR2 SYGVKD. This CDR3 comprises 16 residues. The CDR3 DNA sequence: TGTGCCATCAGTGAGTCTACAGGACAGTTCACCGGGGAGCTGTTTTTT. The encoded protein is CAISESTGQFTGELFF.

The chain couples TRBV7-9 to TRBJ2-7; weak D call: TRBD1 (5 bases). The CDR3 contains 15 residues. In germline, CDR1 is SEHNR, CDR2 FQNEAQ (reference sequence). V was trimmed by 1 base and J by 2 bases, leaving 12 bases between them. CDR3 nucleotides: TGTGCCAGCAGCTTAGGCGGACAATCCCCCTACGAGCAGTACTTC. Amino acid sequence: CASSLGGQSPYEQYF.

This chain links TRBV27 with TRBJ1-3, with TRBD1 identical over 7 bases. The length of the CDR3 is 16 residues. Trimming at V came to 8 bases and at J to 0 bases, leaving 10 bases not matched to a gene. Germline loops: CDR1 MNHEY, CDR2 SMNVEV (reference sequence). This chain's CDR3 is CASRKGQGVSGNTIYF. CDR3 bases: TGTGCCAGCCGAAAGGGGCAGGGGGTCTCTGGAAACACCATATATTTT.

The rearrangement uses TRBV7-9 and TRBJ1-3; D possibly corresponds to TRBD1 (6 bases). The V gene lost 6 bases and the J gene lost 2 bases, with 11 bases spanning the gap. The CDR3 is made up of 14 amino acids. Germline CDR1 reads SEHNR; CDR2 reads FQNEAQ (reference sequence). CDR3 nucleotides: TGTGCCAGCAGTGCCCGGACAGCTGGAAACACCATATATTTT. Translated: CASSARTAGNTIYF.

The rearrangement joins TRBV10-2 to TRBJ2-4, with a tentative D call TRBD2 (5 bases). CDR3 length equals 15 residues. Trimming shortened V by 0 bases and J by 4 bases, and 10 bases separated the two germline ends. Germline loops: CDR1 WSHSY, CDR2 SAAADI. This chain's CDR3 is CASSESRELKNIQYF. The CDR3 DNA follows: TGCGCCAGCAGTGAGTCGAGGGAGCTTAAAAACATTCAGTACTTC.

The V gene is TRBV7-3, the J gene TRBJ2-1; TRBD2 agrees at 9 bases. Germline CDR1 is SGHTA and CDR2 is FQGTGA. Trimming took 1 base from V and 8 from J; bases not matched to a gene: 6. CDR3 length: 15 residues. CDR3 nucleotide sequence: TGTGCCAGCAGCTTAAATAGCGGGGGCCTCGATGAGCAGTTCTTC. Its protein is CASSLNSGGLDEQFF.

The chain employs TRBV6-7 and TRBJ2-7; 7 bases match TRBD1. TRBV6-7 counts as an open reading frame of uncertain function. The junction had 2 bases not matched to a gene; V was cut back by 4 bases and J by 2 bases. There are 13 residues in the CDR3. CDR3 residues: CASSSDRAYEQYF. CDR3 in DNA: TGTGCCAGCAGTTCCGACAGGGCCTACGAGCAGTACTTC.

The CDR3 reads CASSPGLAGGKDGELFF. In nucleotides, the CDR3 is TGTGCCAGCAGCCCGGGACTAGCGGGAGGGAAGGACGGGGAGCTGTTTTTT. The chain couples TRBV9 to TRBJ2-2; 16 nucleotides agree with TRBD2. V lost 4 bases to trimming and J lost 7 bases; unmatched junction nucleotides: 7. The CDR3 runs 17 residues. Per germline, CDR1 SGDLS and CDR2 YYNGEE.

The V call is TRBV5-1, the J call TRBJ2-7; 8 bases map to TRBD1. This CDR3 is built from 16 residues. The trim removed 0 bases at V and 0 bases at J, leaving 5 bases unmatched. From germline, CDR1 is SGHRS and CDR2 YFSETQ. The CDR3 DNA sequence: TGCGCCAGCAGCTTGGCCGACAGGGGCCTCTCCTACGAGCAGTACTTC. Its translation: CASSLADRGLSYEQYF.